This passage covers 18 T cell receptor beta chains from one sample sequenced in a study of T cells in localized non-small cell lung cancer. TCRdb's copy holds only in-frame clones and misses some; the assay was immunoSEQ multiplex PCR. The sample has tens of thousands of clones; around 86% are singletons. The input for sequencing was peripheral blood, taken before any cancer treatment. These receptors originate from a male donor older than 55 with stage III squamous cell lung carcinoma.

This chain joins TRBV28 and TRBJ1-2; D gene ambiguous. This CDR3 contains 13 residues. V lost 2 bases and J 2 bases, leaving 6 bases between the germline ends. CDR1 is MDHEN, CDR2 SYDVKM, per germline. The CDR3 sequence is CASSLIRNYGYTF. The CDR3 DNA sequence: TGTGCCAGCAGTTTAATCAGAAACTATGGCTACACCTTC.

The chain recombines TRBV5-4 with TRBJ2-1; D is undetermined. Germline CDR1 and CDR2: SGHNT and YYREEE (reference sequence). The CDR3 has 14 residues. V lost 0 bases and J lost 2, with 6 bases in between. The CDR3, as DNA: TGTGCCAGCAGCTTGGAACGTACCTACAATGAGCAGTTCTTC. This encodes CASSLERTYNEQFF. Combining the CDR3 with reference TRBV5-4 and TRBJ2-1 gives the whole variable domain ETGVTQSPTHLIKTRGQQVTLRCSSQSGHNTVSWYQQALGQGPQFIFQYYREEENGRGNFPPRFSGLQFPNYSSELNVNALELDDSALYLCASSLERTYNEQFFGPGTRLTVL.

J is TRBJ1-5 and V is TRBV5-1; unclear D gene. V was pared by 1 base and J by 3 bases, with 11 bases between. The germline gives CDR1 SGHRS, CDR2 YFSETQ. CDR3 length equals 15 residues. In nucleotides, the CDR3 is TGCGCCAGCAGCTTGAACGCAGAGGCCAATCAGCCCCAGCATTTT. Translating gives CASSLNAEANQPQHF.

The chain employs TRBV5-1 and TRBJ2-1; TRBD1 matches 10 bases. Germline V gene data show CDR1 as SGHRS and CDR2 as YFSETQ. V lost 6 bases, J lost 4 bases, and 7 bases stayed unmatched. The CDR3 sequence is 15 residues long. This chain's CDR3 is CASTTTGGIYNEQFF. The CDR3 DNA is TGCGCCAGCACCACGACAGGGGGCATTTACAATGAGCAGTTCTTC.

The V gene is TRBV5-1, the J gene TRBJ1-2, with TRBD1 as a possible D gene (5 bases). CDR1 and CDR2 (germline): SGHRS, YFSETQ. The CDR3 runs to 15 residues. The V end lost 3 bases, the J end lost 5 bases, and 17 bases lay between the germline ends. As DNA, the CDR3 is TGCGCCAGCAGCTCAAAGGGGTCCAGTGGATATGGCTACACCTTC. This codes for CASSSKGSSGYGYTF.

This chain uses TRBV6-5 with TRBJ1-1; no clear D gene. The CDR3 spans 15 residues. Germline CDR1 reads MNHEY; CDR2 reads SVGAGI. Trimming left V 0 bases short and J 8 bases short, with 16 bases between. The CDR3 region is CASSYSLGFSPEAFF. CDR3 DNA: TGTGCCAGCAGTTACTCTCTTGGCTTCTCCCCAGAAGCTTTCTTT.

There are a few counts of this clone. V is TRBV5-1 and J is TRBJ2-6, with a tentative D call TRBD1 (5 bases). Germline V gene lookup returns CDR1 SGHRS and CDR2 YFSETQ. The CDR3 has 15 amino acids. The V end lost 5 bases, the J end lost 1 base, and 10 bases lay between the germline ends. The CDR3 protein is CASSPAGSGANVLTF. The CDR3 DNA reads TGCGCCAGCAGTCCGGCAGGGTCTGGGGCCAACGTCCTGACTTTC.

V usage is TRBV7-3 and J usage is TRBJ1-1, with TRBD1 identical over 9 bases. Per the germline V gene, CDR1 is SGHTA and CDR2 is FQGTGA. The CDR3 spans 14 residues. The V and J ends lost 6 bases and 4 bases, in that order; junction bases with no gene match: 6. In DNA form, the CDR3 reads TGTGCCAGCAGACGGGACAGGGTCTCCACTGAAGCTTTCTTT. It translates to CASRRDRVSTEAFF.

The chain carries TRBV2 and TRBJ1-5; D may be TRBD1 (5 bases). V lost 8 bases to trimming and J lost 1 base, with 12 bases between them. The CDR3 totals 14 residues. The germline V gene has CDR1 SNHLY and CDR2 FYNNEI. In DNA form, the CDR3 reads TGTGCCAGCTCATCGTGGGGGAGCAATCAGCCCCAGCATTTT. This translates into CASSSWGSNQPQHF.

The gene calls are TRBV23-1 and TRBJ2-5; D is possibly TRBD1 (6 bases). TRBV23-1 has ORF status, its function being uncertain. The CDR3 is 14 amino acids. Trimming cost V 2 bases and J 3 bases, with 10 bases left between them. CDR3 protein: CASSQQGQKETQYF. As DNA, the CDR3 is TGCGCCAGCAGTCAACAAGGACAGAAAGAGACCCAGTACTTC.

The chain joins TRBV19 to TRBJ2-2; 10 bases agree with TRBD1. The length of the CDR3 is 16 residues. CDR1 is LNHDA and CDR2 is SQIVND in the germline V gene (reference sequence). V shed 3 bases and J 0 bases; nucleotides not matched to a gene: 1. In DNA form, the CDR3 reads TGTGCCAGTAGTATCGGACAGGGGGCGAACACCGGGGAGCTGTTTTTT. Translating it yields CASSIGQGANTGELFF.

V usage is TRBV7-9 and J usage is TRBJ1-5; 8 bases line up with TRBD1. The germline gives CDR1 SEHNR, CDR2 FQNEAQ (reference sequence). The CDR3 is made up of 15 amino acids. The V gene end was trimmed by 6 bases and the J gene end by 1 base; junction bases not matched to a gene: 5. DNA of the CDR3: TGTGCCAGCAGTTCACAGGGGGACAGCAATCAGCCCCAGCATTTT. Translated: CASSSQGDSNQPQHF.

This rearrangement joins TRBV5-4 to TRBJ2-6; D not resolved. This CDR3 spans 15 amino acids. The V end was cut by 2 bases, the J end by 4 bases, with 10 bases between. Germline CDR1 and CDR2: SGHNT and YYREEE (reference sequence). The CDR3 region is CASSFRAGGANVLTF. The CDR3 region has the DNA TGTGCCAGCAGCTTTAGGGCTGGAGGGGCCAACGTCCTGACTTTC.

There are a few counts of this clone. The chain couples TRBV28 to TRBJ2-7; 8 positions match TRBD1. Germline CDR1 reads MDHEN; CDR2 reads SYDVKM. The CDR3 is 13 residues long. J lost 6 bases, V lost 4 bases, and 5 bases had no gene match. The CDR3 region has the DNA TGTGCCAGCAGTTGGACAGGGACGGGCGAGCAGTACTTC. Its protein product is CASSWTGTGEQYF.

The CDR3 DNA reads TGTGCCAGCAGCGAGAGGCCAGGGGGGGCGCGTGCTTTCTTT. Its protein is CASSERPGGARAFF. V gene TRBV9 combines with J gene TRBJ1-1; 7 nucleotides agree with TRBD1. Per germline, CDR1 SGDLS and CDR2 YYNGEE. The CDR3 runs to 14 residues. With V trimmed by 3 bases and J by 11 bases, 13 bases remained unmatched.

The J gene is TRBJ1-2, the V gene TRBV19; D gene uncertain. The length of the CDR3 is 12 residues. Germline assignment: CDR1 LNHDA and CDR2 SQIVND (reference sequence). V lost 4 bases and J 7 bases, leaving 10 bases between the germline ends. The CDR3 here is CASSTREVGYTF. DNA for the CDR3: TGTGCCAGTAGTACTAGGGAGGTTGGCTACACCTTC.

This sequence joins TRBV2 and TRBJ2-6; possible D gene TRBD1, 6 bases. Trimming took 6 bases from V and 1 from J, leaving 13 bases between them. The V gene's germline CDR1 is SNHLY and CDR2 FYNNEI. The CDR3 spans 16 residues. The CDR3 is CASRPQGRSGANVLTF. Here the CDR3 DNA reads TGTGCCAGCAGACCCCAGGGGAGATCTGGGGCCAACGTCCTGACTTTC.

V and J are TRBV30 and TRBJ2-1; 7 nucleotides line up with TRBD1. The CDR3 sequence is 15 residues long. Germline CDR1 GTSNPN, CDR2 SVGIG (reference sequence). V was pared by 5 bases and J by 0 bases, with 7 bases of the junction left unmatched. The CDR3 here is CAWHTGAISYNEQFF. CDR3 nucleotide sequence: TGTGCCTGGCATACAGGGGCCATCTCCTACAATGAGCAGTTCTTC.